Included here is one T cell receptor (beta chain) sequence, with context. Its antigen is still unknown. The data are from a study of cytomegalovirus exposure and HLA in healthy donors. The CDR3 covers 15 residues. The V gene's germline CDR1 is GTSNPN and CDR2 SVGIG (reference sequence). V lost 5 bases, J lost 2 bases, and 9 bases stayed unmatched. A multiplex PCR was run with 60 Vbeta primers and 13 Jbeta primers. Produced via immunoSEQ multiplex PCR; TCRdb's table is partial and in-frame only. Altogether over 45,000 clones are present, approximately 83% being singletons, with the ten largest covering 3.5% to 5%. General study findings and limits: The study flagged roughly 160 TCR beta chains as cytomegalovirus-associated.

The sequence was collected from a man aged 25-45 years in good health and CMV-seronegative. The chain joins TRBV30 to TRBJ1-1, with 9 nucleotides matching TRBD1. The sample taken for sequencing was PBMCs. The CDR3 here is CAWPDRGHLNTEAFF. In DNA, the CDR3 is TGTGCCTGGCCGGACAGGGGCCATCTAAACACTGAAGCTTTCTTT.